The next 25 T cell receptor beta chains were all read from a single sample in a study of CDR3 diversity in severe acne (dated by TCRdb to about 2019). Library prep was done by PCR. TCRdb lists the instrument as Illumina HiSeq 2000. TCRdb reprocessing: public reads trimmed at Q25 with fastp, clones called with MiXCR, in-frame beta chains kept. For every CDR3 protein sequence, its rows merge into one entry that carries the most common genes and DNA. The sample contains approximately 80,000 distinct CDR3 sequences, approximately 51% of them found a single time. The ten largest clones represent over 11% of the sample. Source material: blood. These receptors were taken from a male donor in good health, without acne.

The chain joins TRBV6-1 to TRBJ1-1, with D possibly matching TRBD1 (6 bases). Trimming shortened V by 0 bases and J by 6 bases, and 11 bases separated the two germline ends. CDR1 is MNHNS, CDR2 SASEGT, per germline. The CDR3 sequence is 14 residues long. In nucleotides, the CDR3 is TGTGCCAGCAGTGAAGCACAGGGAGGACCTGAAGCTTTCTTT. Its protein is CASSEAQGGPEAFF.

This clonotype was seen ten or more times. The V call is TRBV2, the J call TRBJ1-1, with D hard to call. Trimming took 0 bases from V and 6 from J, leaving 2 bases between them. Germline V gives CDR1 SNHLY, CDR2 FYNNEI. The CDR3 sequence is 11 residues long. CDR3 coding DNA: TGTGCCAGCAGTGAAGCAGCTGAAGCTTTCTTT. Translated, it gives CASSEAAEAFF.

This clonotype came up many times. The chain joins TRBV10-2 to TRBJ1-2; no reliable D call. The CDR3 has 13 amino acids. V lost 2 bases, J lost 1 base, and 5 bases lay in between. Germline values: CDR1 WSHSY, CDR2 SAAADI. The CDR3 loop is CASSESRNYGYTF. In nucleotides, the CDR3 is TGCGCCAGCAGTGAGAGTCGTAACTATGGCTACACCTTC.

The table lists this clonotype with a count of one. This chain links TRBV7-3 with TRBJ2-7; the D gene is possibly TRBD2 (5 bases). In germline, CDR1 is SGHTA, CDR2 FQGTGA. Trimming shortened V by 5 bases and J by 3 bases, and 20 bases separated the two germline ends. The CDR3 runs 16 residues. The CDR3 is CASSPARGSARYEQYF. As DNA, the CDR3 is TGTGCCAGCAGCCCTGCCCGGGGAAGCGCCCGCTACGAGCAGTACTTC.

The CDR3 nucleotides are TGCAGTGTCGCCGGGACAGGGGGCGTCTACGAGCAGTACTTC. Translated: CSVAGTGGVYEQYF. The chain links TRBV20-1 to TRBJ2-7; 12 bases agree with TRBD1. From germline, CDR1 is DFQATT and CDR2 SNEGSKA (reference sequence). The CDR3 is made up of 14 amino acids. Losses at the gene ends were 7 bases for V and 3 bases for J; bases not matched to a gene: 7.

V usage is TRBV29-1 and J usage is TRBJ2-5; 10 positions match TRBD1. The CDR3 extends over 14 amino acids. The germline CDR1 and CDR2 sequences are SQVTM and ANQGSEA. J gave up 7 bases and V 7 bases, and 12 bases lay outside the gene matches. CDR3 sequence: CSAVTGTGEGTQYF. The DNA of the CDR3 is TGCAGCGCCGTAACAGGGACAGGGGAGGGGACCCAGTACTTC.

This clonotype occurred many times. The rearrangement joins TRBV25-1 to TRBJ2-7; tentatively, D is TRBD1 or TRBD2 (5 bases each). Germline CDR1 and CDR2: MGHDK and SYGVNS. Trimming removed 8 bases at V and 6 bases at J, with 17 bases between. The length of the CDR3 is 13 residues. This CDR3 is CASGTALLGEQYF. Here the CDR3 DNA reads TGTGCCAGCGGGACGGCACTTCTCGGCGAGCAGTACTTC.

The genes are TRBV5-1 and TRBJ2-1, with a possible D match to TRBD1 (6 bases). Trimming took 3 bases from V and 9 from J, leaving 16 bases between them. Per the germline V gene, CDR1 is SGHRS and CDR2 is YFSETQ. This CDR3 is built from 14 residues. The CDR3 region is CASSSSGVNTEQFF. The CDR3 nucleotides are TGCGCCAGCAGCTCGTCAGGGGTGAACACTGAGCAGTTCTTC.

This clonotype was picked up one time. The chain carries TRBV25-1 and TRBJ1-5; no definite D call. The CDR3 has 14 amino acids. CDR1 and CDR2 from the germline V gene are MGHDK and SYGVNS. The V and J ends lost 4 bases and 0 bases respectively, with 7 bases between them. The CDR3 loop is CASSATFSNQPQHF. CDR3 coding DNA: TGTGCCAGCAGTGCGACATTTAGCAATCAGCCCCAGCATTTT. The complete variable domain, with remaining parts taken from reference TRBV25-1 and TRBJ1-5, reads EADIYQTPRYLVIGTGKKITLECSQTMGHDKMYWYQQDPGMELHLIHYSYGVNSTEKGDLSSESTVSRIRTEHFPLTLESARPSHTSQYLCASSATFSNQPQHFGDGTRLSIL.

The chain has TRBV7-9 and TRBJ2-1; 8 nucleotides line up with TRBD2. V trimming: 5 bases; J trimming: 9 bases; junction bases outside the gene matches: 6. This CDR3 is 13 amino acids long. CDR1 is SEHNR and CDR2 is FQNEAQ in the germline V gene (reference sequence). The CDR3 DNA sequence: TGTGCCAGCAGCCGGGGGGGGGCGAGTGAGCAGTTCTTC. The encoded protein is CASSRGGASEQFF. Full variable domain (missing parts from reference TRBV7-9 and TRBJ2-1): DTGVSQNPRHKITKRGQNVTFRCDPISEHNRLYWYRQTLGQGPEFLTYFQNEAQLEKSRLLSDRFSAERPKGSFSTLEIQRTEQGDSAMYLCASSRGGASEQFFGPGTRLTVL.

The gene calls are TRBV3-1 and TRBJ2-2, with D uncertain. Germline CDR1 reads LGHDT; CDR2 reads YNNKEL (reference sequence). The CDR3 is 16 residues long. The V end was cut by 4 bases, the J end by 6 bases, with 18 bases between. CDR3 coding DNA: TGTGCCAGCAGCCCCACAGTCTGGGCCCCGGCCGGGGAGCTGTTTTTT. Protein sequence: CASSPTVWAPAGELFF.

In this sample, this clonotype turned up once. The rearrangement uses TRBV24-1 and TRBJ2-1, with TRBD1 identical over 10 bases. The CDR3 contains 14 residues. V lost 7 bases to trimming and J lost 9 bases; unmatched junction nucleotides: 8. CDR1 and CDR2 from the germline V gene are KGHDR and SFDVKD. DNA for the CDR3: TGTGCCACCAGACCCAGGACAGGGGGTATTGAGCAGTTCTTC. The encoded protein is CATRPRTGGIEQFF.

Comment on this clonotype: It is unclear where the CDR3 begins or ends on the DNA, so no DNA is shown, and the CDR3 is as TCRdb lists it. The V call is TRBV7-6, the J call TRBJ2-2; the table names TRBD1, a call not compared with the DNA. Germline CDR1 SGHVS, CDR2 FNYEAQ. The CDR3 length equals 20 residues, ends included. Here the CDR3 reads CASSPGGEQYFGPKSGELFF.

The chain recombines TRBV9 with TRBJ2-1, with TRBD2 as a possible D gene (7 bases). Per the germline V gene, CDR1 is SGDLS and CDR2 is YYNGEE. CDR3 size: 14 residues. Between the trimmed V and J ends, which lost 4 bases and 9 bases, there was a span of 17 bases. The CDR3 loop is CASSRGGGAGEQFF. CDR3 nucleotides: TGTGCCAGCAGCCGGGGAGGGGGGGCGGGTGAGCAGTTCTTC.

This sequence joins TRBV5-6 and TRBJ1-2; maybe TRBD1 (6 bases). This CDR3 contains 15 residues. The germline V and J ends were trimmed by 5 bases and 6 bases, with 20 bases remaining between them. CDR1 and CDR2 from the germline V gene are SGHDT and YYEEEE. The CDR3 bases are TGTGCCAGCAGTTCCGGGAGGGGGGGCGGAAATGGCTACACCTTC. Translated: CASSSGRGGGNGYTF.

This chain uses TRBV2 with TRBJ1-2; D unclear. Per the germline V gene, CDR1 is SNHLY and CDR2 is FYNNEI. Deletions cut 6 bases from V and 9 bases from J, with 20 bases between. The CDR3 extends over 14 amino acids. CDR3 in DNA: TGTGCCAGCAGAGGACGACTATACATGAAGAGCTACACCTTC. This translates into CASRGRLYMKSYTF.

The chain joins TRBV2 to TRBJ2-5; 14 bases match TRBD2. The length of the CDR3 is 16 residues. From germline, CDR1 is SNHLY and CDR2 FYNNEI. V shed 10 bases, J shed 4 bases, and the junction held 11 bases outside the gene matches. The DNA for the CDR3 is TGTGCCAACAGCCCCGGACTAGCGGGAGGATCAGAGACCCAGTACTTC. Its protein is CANSPGLAGGSETQYF.

Relative to its sample, this clonotype is medium-sized. The rearrangement links TRBV20-1 to TRBJ2-3; TRBD2 matches at 9 bases. J was trimmed by 1 base and V by 4 bases; bases with no gene match: 3. The germline CDR1 and CDR2 sequences are DFQATT and SNEGSKA (reference sequence). CDR3 length: 14 residues. CDR3 DNA sequence: TGCAGTGCTACTAGCGGGGTTGGCACAGATACGCAGTATTTT. Protein: CSATSGVGTDTQYF.

The chain employs TRBV29-1 and TRBJ2-2; weak D call: TRBD1 (6 bases). With 5 bases removed from V and 1 base from J, the gap between germline ends came to 11 bases. The CDR3 sequence is 14 residues long. CDR1 and CDR2 (germline): SQVTM, ANQGSEA. The CDR3 DNA sequence: TGCAGCGTTTATGGGACAATGAACACCGGGGAGCTGTTTTTT. Amino acids: CSVYGTMNTGELFF.

The chain employs TRBV25-1 and TRBJ1-5, with a tentative D call TRBD1 (6 bases). Germline CDR1 and CDR2: MGHDK and SYGVNS. The CDR3 runs 13 residues. CDR3 DNA: TGTGCTAGGGGGGGCCTGGGCAATCAGCCCCAGCATTTT. Protein: CARGGLGNQPQHF.

The J gene is TRBJ2-7, the V gene TRBV20-1; D may be TRBD2 (6 bases). Germline-derived CDR1 and CDR2 are DFQATT and SNEGSKA (reference sequence). The CDR3 runs to 13 residues. Trimming shortened V by 3 bases and J by 5 bases, and 14 bases separated the two germline ends. The CDR3 coding sequence is TGCAGTGCTAGCGGGGCGGGGTACCACGAGCAGTACTTC. It specifies CSASGAGYHEQYF.

This chain links TRBV20-1 with TRBJ2-2; D gene uncertain. The V and J ends lost 3 bases and 2 bases respectively, with 16 bases between them. The CDR3 has 16 amino acids. Germline loops: CDR1 DFQATT, CDR2 SNEGSKA (reference sequence). As DNA, the CDR3 is TGCAGTGCTAGTTCTCCGGGCCGGCGCAACACCGGGGAGCTGTTTTTT. Translated, it gives CSASSPGRRNTGELFF.

This clonotype was counted many times. The CDR3 region has the DNA TGCGCCAGCAGCTACGGACAGGGGCGTGAAAAACTGTTTTTT. It yields the protein CASSYGQGREKLFF. V gene TRBV5-1 combines with J gene TRBJ1-4; 9 bases map to TRBD1. After removal of 3 bases from V and 7 bases from J, the junction contained 4 bases not matched to a gene. The germline V gene encodes CDR1 SGHRS and CDR2 YFSETQ. CDR3 length: 14 amino acids.

CDR3 sequence (DNA): TGTGCCAGCTCTCACCAGGGAGTGGCTAATGAGCAGTTCTTC. It specifies CASSHQGVANEQFF. The chain links TRBV18 to TRBJ2-1; D may match TRBD1 or TRBD2 (5 bases each). There are 14 residues in the CDR3. V gave up 6 bases and J gave up 7 bases, with 16 bases separating them. CDR1 is KGHSH, CDR2 LQKENI, per germline.

This clonotype was observed at least ten times. This chain joins TRBV3-1 and TRBJ2-3, with a possible D match to TRBD2 (6 bases). The CDR3 is 15 residues long. CDR1 and CDR2 (germline): LGHDT, YNNKEL (reference sequence). The V end lost 3 bases, the J end lost 1 base, and 11 bases lay between the germline ends. The CDR3 region has the DNA TGTGCCAGCAGCCAGAGGGGCGGGGGCACAGATACGCAGTATTTT. It codes for CASSQRGGGTDTQYF.